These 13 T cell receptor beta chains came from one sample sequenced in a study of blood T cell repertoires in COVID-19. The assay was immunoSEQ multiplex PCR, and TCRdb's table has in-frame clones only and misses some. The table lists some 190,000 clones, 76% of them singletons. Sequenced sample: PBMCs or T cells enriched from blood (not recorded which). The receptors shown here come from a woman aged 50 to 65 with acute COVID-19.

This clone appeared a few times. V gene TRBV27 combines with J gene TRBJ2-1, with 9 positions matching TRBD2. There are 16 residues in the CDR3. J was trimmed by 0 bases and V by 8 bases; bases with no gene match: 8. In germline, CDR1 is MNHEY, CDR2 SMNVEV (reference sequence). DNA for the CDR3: TGTGCCAGCGCCGAGGCAGCGGGGGGCTCCTACAATGAGCAGTTCTTC. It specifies CASAEAAGGSYNEQFF.

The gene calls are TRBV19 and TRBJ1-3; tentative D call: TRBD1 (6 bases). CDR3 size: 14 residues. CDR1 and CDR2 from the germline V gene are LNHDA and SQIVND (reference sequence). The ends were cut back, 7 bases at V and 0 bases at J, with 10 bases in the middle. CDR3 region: CASTSTGSGNTIYF. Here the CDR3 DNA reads TGTGCCAGTACCTCGACAGGCTCTGGAAACACCATATATTTT.

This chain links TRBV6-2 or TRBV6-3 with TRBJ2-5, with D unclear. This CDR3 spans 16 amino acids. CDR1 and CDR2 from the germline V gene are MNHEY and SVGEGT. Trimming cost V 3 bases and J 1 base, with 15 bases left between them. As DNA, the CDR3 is TGTGCCAGCAGTTATATGGCGGCGCTGATCCAAGAGACCCAGTACTTC. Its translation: CASSYMAALIQETQYF.

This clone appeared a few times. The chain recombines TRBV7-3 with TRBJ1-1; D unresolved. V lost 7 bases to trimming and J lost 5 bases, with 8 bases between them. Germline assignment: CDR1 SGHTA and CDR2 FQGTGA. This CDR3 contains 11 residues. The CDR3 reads CASTSGTEAFF. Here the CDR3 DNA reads TGTGCCAGCACTTCGGGGACTGAAGCTTTCTTT.

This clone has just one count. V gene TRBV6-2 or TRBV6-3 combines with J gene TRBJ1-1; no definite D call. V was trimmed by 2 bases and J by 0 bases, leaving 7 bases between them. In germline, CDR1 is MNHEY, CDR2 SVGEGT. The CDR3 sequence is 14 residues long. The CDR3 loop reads CASSYSHLNTEAFF. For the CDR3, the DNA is TGTGCCAGCAGTTACAGCCATTTGAACACTGAAGCTTTCTTT.

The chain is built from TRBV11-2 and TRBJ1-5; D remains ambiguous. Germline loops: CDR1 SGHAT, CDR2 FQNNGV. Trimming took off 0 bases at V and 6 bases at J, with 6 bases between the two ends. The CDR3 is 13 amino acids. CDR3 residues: CASSLDRSQPQHF. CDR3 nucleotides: TGTGCCAGCAGCTTAGACCGGAGTCAGCCCCAGCATTTT. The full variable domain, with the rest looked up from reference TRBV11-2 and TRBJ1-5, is EAGVAQSPRYKIIEKRQSVAFWCNPISGHATLYWYQQILGQGPKLLIQFQNNGVVDDSQLPKDRFSAERLKGVDSTLKIQPAKLEDSAVYLCASSLDRSQPQHFGDGTRLSIL.

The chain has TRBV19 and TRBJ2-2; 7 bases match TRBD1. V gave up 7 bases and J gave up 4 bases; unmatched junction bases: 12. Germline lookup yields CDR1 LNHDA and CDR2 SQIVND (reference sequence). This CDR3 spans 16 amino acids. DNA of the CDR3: TGTGCCAGTACCACCGGGACAGCGGAGAGCACCGGGGAGCTGTTTTTT. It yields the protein CASTTGTAESTGELFF.

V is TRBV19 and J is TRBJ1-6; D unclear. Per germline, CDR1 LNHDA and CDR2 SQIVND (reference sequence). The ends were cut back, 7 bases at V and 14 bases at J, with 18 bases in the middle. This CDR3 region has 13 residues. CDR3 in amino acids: CASTNAGRVSLHF. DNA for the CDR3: TGTGCCAGTACCAACGCGGGGAGGGTATCCCTCCACTTT.

CDR3 protein: CASSSGTASSYEQYV. In DNA, the CDR3 is TGTGCCAGCAGCAGCGGGACGGCGAGCTCCTACGAGCAGTACGTC. This rearrangement joins TRBV7-8 to TRBJ2-7, with 7 bases fitting TRBD2. This CDR3 is built from 15 residues. The V and J ends lost 5 bases and 0 bases, in that order; junction bases with no gene match: 7. In germline, CDR1 is SGHVS, CDR2 FQNEAQ.

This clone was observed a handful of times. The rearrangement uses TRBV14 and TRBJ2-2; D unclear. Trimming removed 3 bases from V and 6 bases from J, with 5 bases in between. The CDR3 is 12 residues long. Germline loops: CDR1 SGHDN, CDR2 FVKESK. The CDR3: CASSHVSGELFF. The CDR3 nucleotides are TGTGCCAGCAGCCACGTGTCCGGGGAGCTGTTTTTT.

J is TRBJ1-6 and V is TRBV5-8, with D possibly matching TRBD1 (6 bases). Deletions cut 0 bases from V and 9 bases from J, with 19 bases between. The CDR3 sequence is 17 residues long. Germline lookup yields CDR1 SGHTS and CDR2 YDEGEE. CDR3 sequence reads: CASSLATGSGRISPLHF. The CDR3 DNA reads TGTGCCAGCAGCTTGGCTACAGGGTCAGGCAGAATTTCACCCCTCCACTTT.

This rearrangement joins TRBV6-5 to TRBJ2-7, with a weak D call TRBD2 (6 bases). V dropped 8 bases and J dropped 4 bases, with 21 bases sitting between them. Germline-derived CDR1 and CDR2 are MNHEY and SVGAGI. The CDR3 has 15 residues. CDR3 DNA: TGTGCCAGCTTGCGGGGTTCAGGGAACGTGTACGAGCAGTACGTC. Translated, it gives CASLRGSGNVYEQYV.

CDR3 sequence reads: CASSPRQGTTDTQYF. The CDR3, as DNA: TGTGCCAGCTCACCACGGCAGGGGACCACAGATACGCAGTATTTT. This sequence joins TRBV18 and TRBJ2-3, with D perhaps TRBD1 (6 bases). The V end lost 1 base, the J end lost 2 bases, and 10 bases lay between the germline ends. This CDR3 has 15 residues. The V gene's germline CDR1 is KGHSH and CDR2 LQKENI.